A single sample gave rise to the 16 T cell receptor beta chains below, sequenced in a study of response to subunit inactivated influenza vaccine. One entry per CDR3 protein results from TCRdb running MiXCR on the RT-PCR reads. The sample consists of a few hundred thousand distinct CDR3 sequences, approximately 7.3% of them appearing once. The starting material was PBMCs from blood, obtained less than 30 months after vaccination. All receptors come from a man in his fifties or sixties who received an inactivated influenza vaccine.

Ten or more counts support this clonotype. This chain links TRBV20-1 with TRBJ2-5, with TRBD2 identical over 7 bases. Trimming at V came to 0 bases and at J to 4 bases, leaving 17 bases not matched to a gene. The CDR3 sequence is 18 residues long. Germline CDR1 reads DFQATT; CDR2 reads SNEGSKA (reference sequence). CDR3 region: CSARDLKGLAVGGETQYF. As DNA, the CDR3 is TGCAGTGCTAGAGATTTGAAAGGGCTAGCGGTTGGGGGAGAGACCCAGTACTTC.

The genes are TRBV7-2 and TRBJ1-6, with 7 bases identical to TRBD1. The trim removed 4 bases at V and 5 bases at J, leaving 5 bases unmatched. CDR1 is SGHTA and CDR2 is FQGNSA in the germline V gene. The CDR3 spans 15 residues. The CDR3 DNA reads as TGTGCCAGCAGCTCGTCGGGACAGAATAATTCACCCCTCCACTTT. Protein sequence: CASSSSGQNNSPLHF.

The rearrangement joins TRBV15 to TRBJ2-3; D gene uncertain. Germline lookup yields CDR1 LNHNV and CDR2 YYDKDF (reference sequence). This CDR3 has 16 residues. The ends were cut back, 1 base at V and 4 bases at J, with 15 bases in the middle. CDR3 DNA sequence: TGTGCCACCAGCAGAGGCAGGACCAACTACGCAGATACGCAGTATTTT. It specifies CATSRGRTNYADTQYF.

This clonotype was observed at least ten times. CDR3 DNA: TGTGCCAGCAGCCGGAGCCGTCTGAACTATGGCTACACCTTC. Residues: CASSRSRLNYGYTF. This rearrangement joins TRBV3-1 to TRBJ1-2; unclear D gene. Germline V CDR1 and CDR2: LGHDT, YNNKEL (reference sequence). V was trimmed by 4 bases and J by 2 bases, leaving 11 bases between them. The CDR3 sequence is 14 residues long.

This clonotype was seen a few times. The chain combines TRBV24-1 with TRBJ2-3, with 9 positions matching TRBD1. CDR1 and CDR2 from the germline V gene are KGHDR and SFDVKD. Losses at the gene ends were 5 bases for V and 7 bases for J; bases not matched to a gene: 9. The CDR3 spans 15 residues. CDR3 nucleotide sequence: TGTGCCACCAGTGTCGGAGGACAGGGGAGCCATACGCAGTATTTT. The encoded protein is CATSVGGQGSHTQYF.

This clonotype was seen only a few times. The chain combines TRBV9 with TRBJ1-1, with D perhaps TRBD1 (5 bases). The V gene lost 2 bases and the J gene lost 5 bases, with 13 bases spanning the gap. Germline V gives CDR1 SGDLS, CDR2 YYNGEE. This CDR3 spans 14 amino acids. CDR3 DNA: TGTGCCAGCAGCGTTCTATCGGAGGGGACTGAAGCTTTCTTT. Its protein is CASSVLSEGTEAFF.

This clonotype turned up a few times. The V call is TRBV24-1, the J call TRBJ1-5; the match to TRBD1 covers 8 bases. The V segment lost 3 bases and the J segment 6 bases; nucleotides outside the gene matches: 12. This CDR3 is 17 amino acids long. Germline-derived CDR1 and CDR2 are KGHDR and SFDVKD. CDR3 DNA: TGTGCCACCAGTGATGGAACCCGGACAGGGATCGGTCAGCCCCAGCATTTT. Amino acids: CATSDGTRTGIGQPQHF.

The chain uses TRBV7-2 and TRBJ1-3; tentatively, D is TRBD1 (6 bases). The V end was cut by 1 base, the J end by 8 bases, with 15 bases between. The CDR3 consists of 15 residues. Germline CDR1 and CDR2: SGHTA and FQGNSA. The CDR3 nucleotides are TGTGCCAGCAGCTTAGAAGTGGGGGCGCATCACACCATATATTTT. Its translation: CASSLEVGAHHTIYF.

V usage is TRBV20-1 and J usage is TRBJ1-5; 8 bases fit TRBD1. V was pared by 0 bases and J by 4 bases, with 8 bases of the junction left unmatched. Germline CDR1 is DFQATT and CDR2 is SNEGSKA (reference sequence). The CDR3 runs 16 residues. This CDR3 reads CSARDRQGAWNQPQHF. The CDR3 DNA sequence: TGCAGTGCTAGAGATAGGCAGGGGGCTTGGAATCAGCCCCAGCATTTT.

This clonotype was observed a few times. The V and J genes are TRBV7-2 and TRBJ2-2; no clear D. Per the germline V gene, CDR1 is SGHTA and CDR2 is FQGNSA. Trimming cost V 5 bases and J 0 bases, with 13 bases left between them. This CDR3 is 16 amino acids long. The CDR3 coding sequence is TGTGCCAGCAGCCCCTACCCGGCCGCGAACACCGGGGAGCTGTTTTTT. Residues: CASSPYPAANTGELFF.

This clonotype was seen ten or more times. V and J are TRBV11-2 and TRBJ2-2; 11 nucleotides align to TRBD1. Germline assignment: CDR1 SGHAT and CDR2 FQNNGV. V was clipped by 5 bases and J by 4 bases; unmatched bases: 6. The CDR3 contains 16 residues. The CDR3 is CASSLRGQGGTGELFF. In DNA, the CDR3 is TGTGCCAGCAGCCTTAGGGGACAGGGGGGCACCGGGGAGCTGTTTTTT.

This clonotype was seen at least ten times. CDR3 in amino acids: CASSPTIAGPETQYF. In nucleotides, the CDR3 is TGTGCCAGCAGCCCGACGATAGCGGGACCGGAGACCCAGTACTTC. The chain carries TRBV7-9 and TRBJ2-5; 8 nucleotides align to TRBD2. V shed 5 bases, J shed 5 bases, and the junction held 10 bases outside the gene matches. Germline CDR1 is SEHNR and CDR2 is FQNEAQ (reference sequence). This CDR3 contains 15 residues.

CDR3 region: CSASLGTPSYEQYF. DNA of the CDR3: TGCAGTGCTAGCCTCGGGACTCCCTCCTACGAGCAGTACTTC. The rearrangement joins TRBV20-1 to TRBJ2-7; TRBD2 is a possible D gene (6 bases). The CDR3 contains 14 residues. CDR1 and CDR2 from the germline V gene are DFQATT and SNEGSKA (reference sequence). Trimming shortened V by 3 bases and J by 0 bases, and 12 bases separated the two germline ends.

The chain links TRBV3-1 to TRBJ2-7; 11 nucleotides align to TRBD2. The length of the CDR3 is 18 residues. V shed 8 bases, J shed 3 bases, and the junction held 18 bases outside the gene matches. Germline CDR1 is LGHDT and CDR2 is YNNKEL (reference sequence). The CDR3 loop is CASCTYPASGGLNYEQYF. The CDR3 DNA reads as TGTGCCAGCTGCACGTATCCTGCTAGCGGGGGGCTGAACTACGAGCAGTACTTC.

This clonotype was seen many times. This chain connects TRBV28 to TRBJ2-1, with TRBD2 identical over 11 bases. The CDR3 is 12 amino acids. V lost 6 bases, J lost 10 bases, and 2 bases stayed unmatched. Germline CDR1 is MDHEN and CDR2 is SYDVKM. CDR3 amino acids: CASRLAGAEQFF. The CDR3 coding sequence is TGTGCCAGCAGACTAGCGGGAGCGGAGCAGTTCTTC.

This clonotype was seen more than once but under ten times. V is TRBV4-2 and J is TRBJ1-5; weak D call: TRBD1 (5 bases). Deletions cut 1 base from V and 5 bases from J, with 12 bases between. CDR3 size: 15 residues. Germline values: CDR1 LGHNA, CDR2 YNFKEQ. CDR3 protein: CASSQVRGEDQPQHF. In nucleotides, the CDR3 is TGTGCCAGCAGCCAAGTGCGGGGGGAGGATCAGCCCCAGCATTTT.